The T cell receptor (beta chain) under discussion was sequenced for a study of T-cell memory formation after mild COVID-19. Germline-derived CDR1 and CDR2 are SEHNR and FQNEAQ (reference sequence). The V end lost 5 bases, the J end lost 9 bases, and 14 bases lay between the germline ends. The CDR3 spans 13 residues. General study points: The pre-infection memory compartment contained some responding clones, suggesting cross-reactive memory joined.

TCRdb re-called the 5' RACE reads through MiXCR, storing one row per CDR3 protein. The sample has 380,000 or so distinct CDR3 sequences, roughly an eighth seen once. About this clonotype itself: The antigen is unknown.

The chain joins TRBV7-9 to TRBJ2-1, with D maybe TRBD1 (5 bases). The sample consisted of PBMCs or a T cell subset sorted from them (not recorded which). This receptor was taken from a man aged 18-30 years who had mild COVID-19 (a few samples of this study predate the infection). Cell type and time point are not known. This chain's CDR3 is CASSPGNQGEQFF. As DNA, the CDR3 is TGTGCCAGCAGCCCAGGGAATCAGGGTGAGCAGTTCTTC.